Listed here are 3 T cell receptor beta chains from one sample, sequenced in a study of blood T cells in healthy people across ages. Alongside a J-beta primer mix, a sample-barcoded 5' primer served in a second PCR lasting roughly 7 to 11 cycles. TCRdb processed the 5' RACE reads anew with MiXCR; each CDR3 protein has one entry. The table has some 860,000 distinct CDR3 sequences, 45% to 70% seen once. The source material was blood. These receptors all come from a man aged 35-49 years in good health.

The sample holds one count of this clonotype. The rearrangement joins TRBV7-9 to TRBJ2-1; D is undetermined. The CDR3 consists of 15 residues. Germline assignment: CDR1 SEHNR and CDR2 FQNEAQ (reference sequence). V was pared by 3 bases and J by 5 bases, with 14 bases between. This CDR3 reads CASSFSEKANNEQFF. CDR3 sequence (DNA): TGTGCCAGCAGCTTTAGTGAGAAAGCGAACAATGAGCAGTTCTTC.

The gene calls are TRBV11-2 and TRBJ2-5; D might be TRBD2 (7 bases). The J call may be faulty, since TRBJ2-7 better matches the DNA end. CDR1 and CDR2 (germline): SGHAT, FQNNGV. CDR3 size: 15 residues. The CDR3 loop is CASSPIGGRGHEQYF. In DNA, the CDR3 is TGTGCCAGCAGCCCTATCGGGGGGCGCGGCCACGAGCAGTACTTC.

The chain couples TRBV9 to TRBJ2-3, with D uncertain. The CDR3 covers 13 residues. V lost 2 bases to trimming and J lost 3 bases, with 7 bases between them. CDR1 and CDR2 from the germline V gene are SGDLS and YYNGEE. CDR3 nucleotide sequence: TGTGCCAGCAGCGTTCGGCATACAGATACGCAGTATTTT. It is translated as CASSVRHTDTQYF.